Listed below are T cell receptor beta chains from one sample, sequenced in a study of identical twins. MiXCR, run by TCRdb on the 5' RACE reads, gives a single entry per CDR3 protein. The table includes over 200,000 distinct CDR3 sequences, roughly a tenth detected once. Sequenced material: memory T cells sorted from blood. The origin of the receptors is a man aged 50-59 years in good health. Both conserved end residues are trimmed from each CDR3.

>TRBJ2-1|TRBV5-1
ASSPSQPSFEQF
>TRBJ1-2|TRBV4-1
ASSQDQGISGYT
>TRBJ1-3|TRBV10-3
AIRDNSGNTIY
>TRBJ2-7|TRBV12-3/TRBV12-4
ASTLSGGVSYEQY
>TRBJ2-2|TRBV9
ASSVVFGELF
>TRBJ2-1|TRBV5-8
ASSLSFQEIYNEQF
>TRBJ2-5|TRBV7-2
ASSLGGGAKETQY
>TRBJ2-3|TRBV20-1
SASMLAGVSTDTQY
>TRBJ2-7|TRBV12-3/TRBV12-4
ASSLQQVGPNEQY
>TRBJ1-1|TRBV20-1
SARDKDRAYTEAF
>TRBJ2-5|TRBV3-1
ASSQDNPGVETQY
>TRBJ2-3|TRBV20-1
SARRQGYPLTDTQY
>TRBJ2-4|TRBV28
ASRRALDPSLAKNIQY
>TRBJ1-1|TRBV28
ASSPLTSTNTEAF
>TRBJ2-2|TRBV2
ASSESQTNTGELF
>TRBJ1-6|TRBV6-1
ASSDRAITLH
>TRBJ1-5|TRBV18
ASSAGQFQPQH
>TRBJ2-1|TRBV7-3
ASSPGTGRVGGNEQF
>TRBJ2-3|TRBV12-3/TRBV12-4
ASSLVGGADTQY
>TRBJ2-1|TRBV11-2
ASSLGSPSYNEQF
>TRBJ2-1|TRBV24-1
ATSDVGTGAYNEQF
>TRBJ2-1|TRBV11-2
ASSATRPVGSGRAAGEQF
>TRBJ1-3|TRBV6-5
ASSYAPGTGNTIY
>TRBJ2-7|TRBV6-5
ASSYSRIKGSHEQY
>TRBJ1-5|TRBV12-3/TRBV12-4
ASSEARGGFNQPQH